The 5 T cell receptor beta chains listed next were all sequenced from one sample in a study of spatial heterogeneity in lung cancer. Findings of the study overall: Expanded intratumoral alpha and beta TCR counts tracked tumor mutation counts.

Time point of the sample: sample taken at primary tumor resection. TCRdb re-called the 5' RACE reads with MiXCR, one entry per CDR3 protein. Of about 6,000 distinct CDR3 sequences in the sample, roughly 15% were seen once. No antigen has been identified for these receptors. Sample: lung tumor tissue, taken at surgery. Receptors originate from a male donor with early-stage non-small cell lung cancer.

This clonotype is classed as medium-sized (0.01 to 0.1%). This beta chain is an unintended read in a library built for alpha chains; its size means little. The chain is built from TRBV27 and TRBJ2-1, with a tentative D call TRBD2 (5 bases). CDR3 length: 17 amino acids. The V end lost 1 base, the J end lost 0 bases, and 13 bases lay between the germline ends. CDR1 and CDR2 from the germline V gene are MNHEY and SMNVEV (reference sequence). The CDR3 sequence: CASSLFGSASSYNEQFF. CDR3 in DNA: TGTGCCAGCAGTTTATTCGGTAGCGCGAGCTCCTACAATGAGCAGTTCTTC.

This clonotype was seen many times. This beta chain lies outside the target of a library built for alpha chains; its clone size means little. The rearrangement links TRBV27 to TRBJ2-5, with D perhaps TRBD2 (7 bases). There are 15 residues in the CDR3. CDR1 is MNHEY, CDR2 SMNVEV, per germline (reference sequence). The V gene lost 5 bases and the J gene lost 2 bases, with 15 bases spanning the gap. CDR3 bases: TGTGCCAGCAGTCCGGGGGCGGGGGTTCAAGAGACCCAGTACTTC. It encodes CASSPGAGVQETQYF.

Judged by abundance, this clonotype is medium-sized. The library was prepared for alpha chains; this beta chain is a stray read, so its frequency means little. CDR3 residues: CASSRGLVGLGEQFF. DNA for the CDR3: TGTGCCAGCAGCCGGGGTCTAGTTGGCCTGGGTGAGCAGTTCTTC. This chain uses TRBV6-1 with TRBJ2-1; a weak D match, TRBD2 (5 bases). CDR1 is MNHNS and CDR2 is SASEGT in the germline V gene. Trimming took off 6 bases at V and 9 bases at J, with 21 bases between the two ends. There are 15 residues in the CDR3.

As regards this clonotype: This beta chain was picked up by a library intended for alpha chains and is off target, so its count carries little meaning. V is TRBV9 and J is TRBJ2-2; 10 positions agree with TRBD2. The CDR3 has 16 amino acids. Per the germline V gene, CDR1 is SGDLS and CDR2 is YYNGEE. The trim removed 3 bases at V and 7 bases at J, leaving 9 bases unmatched. The CDR3 nucleotides read TGTGCCAGCAGCGCGCGCACCGGGACTAGCGTCGGGGAGCTGTTTTTT. Translated, it gives CASSARTGTSVGELFF.

In its sample, this clonotype is medium-sized (0.01 to 0.1%). As an off-target read in a library built for alpha chains, this beta chain has a frequency of little significance. The V gene is TRBV29-1, the J gene TRBJ2-3; 11 bases fit TRBD2. The CDR3 contains 14 residues. CDR1 SQVTM and CDR2 ANQGSEA come from the germline V gene. V dropped 4 bases and J dropped 6; count of bases not matched to a gene: 6. CDR3 in amino acids: CSVALAGGPDTQYF. DNA for the CDR3: TGCAGCGTTGCCTTAGCGGGAGGGCCGGATACGCAGTATTTT.